This T cell receptor beta chain was found in a study of immune heterogeneity within non-small cell lung tumors. The study, taken as a whole, reports: Both recurring identical dominant CDR3 beta clonotypes and site-unique high-frequency clones were observed across tumor sites within a patient.

This clonotype is classed as medium-sized. Its cognate antigen is unknown. Template came from bulk tumor genomic DNA, at approximately 540 ng per sample. Several biopsies were spaced far apart within each primary tumor and obtained as surgery took place. It was patients with untreated, newly diagnosed non-small cell lung cancer who underwent curative surgery. It was newly diagnosed non-small cell lung cancer patients having surgery with curative intent who served as donors. The germline V gene has CDR1 WSHSY and CDR2 SAAADI. Trimming took off 0 bases at V and 9 bases at J, with 12 bases between the two ends. This CDR3 has 13 amino acids. CDR3 of TCR beta was amplified by multiplex PCR that used 32 V and 13 J primers. TCRdb re-called the multiplex PCR reads with MiXCR, one entry per CDR3 protein. The table records about 10,000 distinct CDR3 sequences, less than 30% of them present only once.

The receptor comes from a man aged 50 or older with non-small cell lung cancer. The V and J genes are TRBV10-2 and TRBJ2-7, with a possible D match to TRBD1 (6 bases). What was sequenced was lung tumor tissue. In DNA form, the CDR3 reads TGCGCCAGCAGTGAGTCCCAGCGAGGGGGGCAGTACTTC. Translation gives CASSESQRGGQYF.